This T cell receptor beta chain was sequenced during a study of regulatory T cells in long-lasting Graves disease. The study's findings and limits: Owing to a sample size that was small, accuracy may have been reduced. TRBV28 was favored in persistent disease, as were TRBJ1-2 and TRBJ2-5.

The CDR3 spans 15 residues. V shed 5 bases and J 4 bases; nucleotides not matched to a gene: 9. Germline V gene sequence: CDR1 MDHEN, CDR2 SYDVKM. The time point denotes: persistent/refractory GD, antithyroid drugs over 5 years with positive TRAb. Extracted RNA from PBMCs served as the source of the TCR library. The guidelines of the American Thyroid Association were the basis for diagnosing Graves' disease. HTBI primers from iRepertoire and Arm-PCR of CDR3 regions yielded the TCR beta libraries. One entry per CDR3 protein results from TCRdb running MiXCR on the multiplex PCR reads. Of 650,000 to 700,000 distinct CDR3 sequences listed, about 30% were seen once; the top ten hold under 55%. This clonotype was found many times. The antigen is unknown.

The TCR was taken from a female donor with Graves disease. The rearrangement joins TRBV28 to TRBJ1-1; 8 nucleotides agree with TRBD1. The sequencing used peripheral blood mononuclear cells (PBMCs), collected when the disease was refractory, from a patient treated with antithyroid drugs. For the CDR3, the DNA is TGTGCCAGCAGTACCGCCGGACAGGGTGGCACTGAAGCTTTCTTT. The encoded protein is CASSTAGQGGTEAFF.